The rows below give T cell receptor beta chains drawn from one sample of a study of OX40 agonist ivuxolimab in advanced cancers. Clones were sequenced by immunoSEQ multiplex PCR, and TCRdb holds only the in-frame ones, with some missing. The data show about 76,000 clones, with about 80% seen just once and 1.5% to 2% held by the top ten. The sequencing used CD4+ or CD8+ T cells sorted from blood, collected in a trial of the OX40 agonist ivuxolimab. Source of these receptors: an adult with an advanced solid tumor such as melanoma, head and neck, liver or kidney cancer. Each CDR3 is given with its conserved first and last residue. Fields, in order: CDR3 length, V gene, J gene, clone size, D gene, CDR3 protein, CDR3 DNA. A D gene is named only where the DNA matches it firmly. Rows give clone size only sometimes, using once, few, many, or a class for an expanded clone.

cdr3_length: 17; v_call: TRBV6-1; j_call: TRBJ1-4; clone_size: NA; d_call: TRBD1; cdr3_aa: CASSERGSGTGSEKLFF; cdr3_nt: TGTGCCAGCAGTGAAAGGGGTTCCGGGACAGGGAGTGAAAAACTGTTTTTT
cdr3_length: 15; v_call: TRBV29-1; j_call: TRBJ1-4; clone_size: NA; d_call: NA; cdr3_aa: CSVATYSTTNEKLFF; cdr3_nt: TGCAGCGTTGCTACCTACAGTACAACTAATGAAAAACTGTTTTTT
cdr3_length: 13; v_call: TRBV7-2; j_call: TRBJ1-2; clone_size: once; d_call: NA; cdr3_aa: CASSLAGDNGYTF; cdr3_nt: TGTGCCAGCAGCTTAGCCGGGGACAATGGCTACACCTTC
cdr3_length: 11; v_call: TRBV29-1; j_call: TRBJ2-7; clone_size: once; d_call: NA; cdr3_aa: CSVGPPYEQYF; cdr3_nt: TGCAGCGTTGGACCACCCTACGAGCAGTACTTC
cdr3_length: 11; v_call: TRBV20-1; j_call: TRBJ2-3; clone_size: once; d_call: NA; cdr3_aa: CSAANTDTQYF; cdr3_nt: TGCAGTGCTGCAAACACAGATACGCAGTATTTT
cdr3_length: 13; v_call: TRBV25-1; j_call: TRBJ1-4; clone_size: NA; d_call: NA; cdr3_aa: CASSGQGYEKLFF; cdr3_nt: TGTGCCAGCAGTGGGCAGGGATATGAAAAACTGTTTTTT
cdr3_length: 15; v_call: TRBV5-1; j_call: TRBJ1-4; clone_size: NA; d_call: NA; cdr3_aa: CASSTPGGEDEKLFF; cdr3_nt: TGCGCCAGCAGCACGCCCGGAGGGGAGGATGAAAAACTGTTTTTT
cdr3_length: 13; v_call: TRBV11-3; j_call: TRBJ1-1; clone_size: NA; d_call: NA; cdr3_aa: CASSRLPGTEAFF; cdr3_nt: TGTGCCAGCAGCCGTCTTCCTGGCACTGAAGCTTTCTTT
cdr3_length: 14; v_call: TRBV4-1; j_call: TRBJ2-7; clone_size: NA; d_call: TRBD1; cdr3_aa: CASSQGGQGAKQYF; cdr3_nt: TGCGCCAGCAGCCAAGGAGGGCAGGGGGCGAAGCAGTACTTC
cdr3_length: 12; v_call: TRBV5-4; j_call: TRBJ1-2; clone_size: few; d_call: NA; cdr3_aa: CASRRDTYGYTF; cdr3_nt: TGTGCCAGCAGAAGGGACACTTATGGCTACACCTTC
cdr3_length: 15; v_call: TRBV5-1; j_call: TRBJ2-7; clone_size: few; d_call: NA; cdr3_aa: CASSPGGTDMYEQYF; cdr3_nt: TGCGCCAGCAGTCCGGGGGGGACAGACATGTACGAGCAGTACTTC
cdr3_length: 14; v_call: TRBV10-2; j_call: TRBJ2-5; clone_size: NA; d_call: TRBD2; cdr3_aa: CASKVAGGAETQYF; cdr3_nt: TGCGCCAGCAAAGTAGCGGGGGGAGCCGAGACCCAGTACTTC
cdr3_length: 11; v_call: TRBV20-1; j_call: TRBJ2-7; clone_size: NA; d_call: NA; cdr3_aa: CSQNQGYEQYF; cdr3_nt: TGCAGCCAAAACCAGGGCTACGAGCAGTACTTC
cdr3_length: 14; v_call: TRBV28; j_call: TRBJ2-2; clone_size: NA; d_call: NA; cdr3_aa: CASSLAGRGKELFF; cdr3_nt: TGTGCCAGCAGTTTAGCGGGCCGAGGGAAAGAGCTGTTTTTT
cdr3_length: 13; v_call: TRBV2; j_call: TRBJ1-6; clone_size: NA; d_call: NA; cdr3_aa: CASNRDDNSPLHF; cdr3_nt: TGTGCCAGCAACAGGGACGATAATTCACCCCTCCACTTT
cdr3_length: 15; v_call: TRBV9; j_call: TRBJ2-3; clone_size: NA; d_call: TRBD2; cdr3_aa: CASSVAGGGADTQYF; cdr3_nt: TGTGCCAGCAGCGTAGCAGGCGGGGGGGCAGATACGCAGTATTTT
cdr3_length: 14; v_call: TRBV10-3; j_call: TRBJ2-3; clone_size: NA; d_call: TRBD1; cdr3_aa: CAISGTGPPDTQYF; cdr3_nt: TGTGCCATCAGCGGGACAGGCCCTCCAGATACGCAGTATTTT
cdr3_length: 17; v_call: TRBV30; j_call: TRBJ2-7; clone_size: NA; d_call: NA; cdr3_aa: CAWSVYLETGPSYEQYF; cdr3_nt: TGTGCCTGGAGCGTCTATTTGGAAACCGGGCCATCCTACGAGCAGTACTTC
cdr3_length: 15; v_call: TRBV6-6; j_call: TRBJ2-7; clone_size: NA; d_call: NA; cdr3_aa: CASSYGGTFSYEQYF; cdr3_nt: TGTGCCAGCAGTTACGGCGGCACCTTCTCCTACGAGCAGTACTTC
cdr3_length: 13; v_call: TRBV9; j_call: TRBJ2-3; clone_size: once; d_call: NA; cdr3_aa: CASSARVSDTQYF; cdr3_nt: TGTGCCAGCAGCGCGAGGGTCTCCGATACGCAGTATTTT
cdr3_length: 12; v_call: TRBV5-1; j_call: TRBJ1-2; clone_size: NA; d_call: NA; cdr3_aa: CASSPDSYGYTF; cdr3_nt: TGCGCCAGCAGCCCGGACAGTTATGGCTACACCTTC
cdr3_length: 11; v_call: TRBV28; j_call: TRBJ1-1; clone_size: NA; d_call: NA; cdr3_aa: CASSFRQKAFF; cdr3_nt: TGTGCCAGCAGTTTCAGGCAGAAAGCTTTCTTT
cdr3_length: 15; v_call: TRBV5-1; j_call: TRBJ2-7; clone_size: few; d_call: NA; cdr3_aa: CASSLEAHPLYEQYF; cdr3_nt: TGCGCCAGCAGCTTGGAGGCCCACCCTCTTTACGAGCAGTACTTC
cdr3_length: 15; v_call: TRBV4-1; j_call: TRBJ1-4; clone_size: NA; d_call: NA; cdr3_aa: CASRVGRGFNEKLFF; cdr3_nt: TGCGCCAGCAGGGTGGGGCGAGGGTTTAATGAAAAACTGTTTTTT
cdr3_length: 12; v_call: TRBV7-8; j_call: TRBJ1-1; clone_size: NA; d_call: NA; cdr3_aa: CASSLNRYEAFF; cdr3_nt: TGTGCCAGCAGCTTAAATAGGTATGAAGCTTTCTTT
cdr3_length: 13; v_call: TRBV18; j_call: TRBJ2-5; clone_size: NA; d_call: NA; cdr3_aa: CASSPYGIETQYF; cdr3_nt: TGTGCCAGCTCACCATACGGGATAGAGACCCAGTACTTC
cdr3_length: 15; v_call: TRBV11-1; j_call: TRBJ2-3; clone_size: once; d_call: TRBD2; cdr3_aa: CASSGSGGARDTQYF; cdr3_nt: TGTGCCAGCAGCGGGAGCGGGGGGGCCCGAGATACGCAGTATTTT
cdr3_length: 16; v_call: TRBV5-6; j_call: TRBJ2-3; clone_size: NA; d_call: TRBD2; cdr3_aa: CASSHGTSGGADTQYF; cdr3_nt: TGTGCCAGCAGCCACGGGACTAGCGGGGGGGCAGATACGCAGTATTTT
cdr3_length: 14; v_call: TRBV6-1; j_call: TRBJ1-1; clone_size: NA; d_call: TRBD1; cdr3_aa: CASSVQTGTTEAFF; cdr3_nt: TGTGCCAGCAGTGTCCAGACAGGGACCACTGAAGCTTTCTTT
cdr3_length: 15; v_call: TRBV6-5; j_call: TRBJ2-5; clone_size: few; d_call: TRBD1; cdr3_aa: CASSTWTGVTETQYF; cdr3_nt: TGTGCCAGCAGTACCTGGACAGGGGTGACGGAGACCCAGTACTTC